This T cell receptor (beta chain) comes out of a study of blood T cell repertoires in COVID-19. About the research overall: COVID-19 samples collected from the United States, Italy and Spain covered acute and convalescent phases. PBMCs, B-cell-depleted T cells, or T cells provided the cDNA or gDNA that made up the material.

The authors' processing: The authors estimated nucleated cell counts from reference gene primer amplification. Profiled with immunoSEQ multiplex PCR; TCRdb holds only in-frame clones, not every one. That table is the source of V, J and clone size, and D and trimming were worked out from the DNA. The sample shows around 260,000 clones, 80% to 90% of them seen only once. The CDR3 has 14 residues. J lost 6 bases, V lost 4 bases, and 2 bases had no gene match. The germline V gene has CDR1 MNHEY and CDR2 SVGEGT. The source of this sequence is a woman in her forties or fifties who had recovered from COVID-19. Sequences were obtained from peripheral blood. The V call is TRBV6-2 or TRBV6-3, the J call TRBJ2-1, with 11 bases that match TRBD1. CDR3 coding DNA: TGTGCCAGCAGTTCGGGACAGGGGGGCAATGAGCAGTTCTTC. Translating it yields CASSSGQGGNEQFF.